One sample yielded the 9 T cell receptor beta chains listed below, sequenced in a study of blood T cell repertoires in COVID-19. Assay used: immunoSEQ multiplex PCR; TCRdb lists only in-frame clones, some missing. The sample carries approximately 15,000 clones, 84% recorded once. The source material was peripheral blood. These receptors all stem from a man aged 45-65 years with active COVID-19.

V gene TRBV24-1 combines with J gene TRBJ1-5; 8 positions match TRBD1. The CDR3 covers 14 residues. V dropped 9 bases and J dropped 4; count of bases not matched to a gene: 7. Germline lookup yields CDR1 KGHDR and CDR2 SFDVKD. The chain's CDR3 is CATGGQGGNQPQHF. CDR3 coding DNA: TGTGCCACCGGAGGACAGGGCGGGAATCAGCCCCAGCATTTT.

The chain employs TRBV21-1 and TRBJ2-4; the DNA was not used to check the table's D call, TRBD2. TRBV21-1 is described as a pseudogene. The CDR3 has 19 amino acids. CDR3 sequence (DNA): TGTGCCAGCAGCAAAGCCCGTGGGGGAGGGGCGGGGCCGAGGAACATTCAGTACTTC. The encoded protein is CASSKARGGGAGPRNIQYF.

The rearrangement joins TRBV9 to TRBJ2-7, with D perhaps matching TRBD1 (6 bases). Germline V gives CDR1 SGDLS, CDR2 YYNGEE. The CDR3 spans 15 residues. Trimming removed 3 bases at V and 3 bases at J, with 16 bases between. This CDR3 is CASSARPGHFYEQYF. Written as DNA, the CDR3 is TGTGCCAGCAGCGCCAGACCGGGACACTTCTACGAGCAGTACTTC. The complete variable domain, with remaining parts taken from reference TRBV9 and TRBJ2-7, reads DSGVTQTPKHLITATGQRVTLRCSPRSGDLSVYWYQQSLDQGLQFLIQYYNGEERAKGNILERFSAQQFPDLHSELNLSSLELGDSALYFCASSARPGHFYEQYFGPGTRLTVT.

This sequence joins TRBV10-3 and TRBJ2-1, with 10 positions matching TRBD2. Germline V lookup: CDR1 ENHRY, CDR2 SYGVKD. Losses at the gene ends were 11 bases for V and 8 bases for J; bases not matched to a gene: 9. The CDR3 sequence is 13 residues long. The CDR3, as DNA: TGTGCCGCCCAGGGACTAGCGAGGGATGAGCAGTTCTTC. Its translation: CAAQGLARDEQFF.

This clone rates as medium-sized. DNA of the CDR3: TGTGCCAGCAGCTTATGGGTAGGGACTAGCGGGAGTCTTCGGATACCCTACGAGCAGTACTTC. Protein sequence: CASSLWVGTSGSLRIPYEQYF. The rearrangement uses TRBV7-3 and TRBJ2-7; 14 nucleotides match TRBD2. Germline V gene sequence: CDR1 SGHTA, CDR2 FQGTGA. J gave up 2 bases and V 2 bases, and 17 bases lay outside the gene matches. This CDR3 spans 21 amino acids.

A few counts support this clone. This chain joins TRBV4-2 and TRBJ2-1, with 11 positions matching TRBD2. The V gene's germline CDR1 is LGHNA and CDR2 YNFKEQ. J lost 7 bases, V lost 1 base, and 6 bases had no gene match. The CDR3 sequence is 16 residues long. The DNA of the CDR3 is TGTGCCAGCAGCCAAGTCACTAGCGGGAGCTGGAATGAGCAGTTCTTC. Translated, it gives CASSQVTSGSWNEQFF.

The chain combines TRBV3-1 (or the pseudogene TRBV3-2) with TRBJ2-7, with a tentative D call TRBD1 (5 bases). Germline lookup yields CDR1 LGHDT and CDR2 YNNKEL (reference sequence). CDR3 length: 14 residues. Trimming shortened V by 4 bases and J by 4 bases, and 14 bases separated the two germline ends. CDR3 loop: CASSLGQEAYEQYF. DNA for the CDR3: TGTGCCAGCAGCCTCGGACAAGAGGCGTACGAGCAGTACTTC.

The chain joins TRBV15 to TRBJ2-7, with 7 bases aligning to TRBD1. The trim removed 0 bases at V and 1 base at J, leaving 3 bases unmatched. Looked up from germline, CDR1 is LNHNV and CDR2 is YYDKDF (reference sequence). The CDR3 has 15 residues. The CDR3 is CATSRDRQGSYEQYF. The CDR3 nucleotides read TGTGCCACCAGCAGAGATCGACAGGGATCCTACGAGCAGTACTTC.

This clone showed up just a few times. The DNA of the CDR3 is TGTGCCAGCAGTGTAAACGGGGAGCTGTTTTTT. It codes for CASSVNGELFF. The J gene is TRBJ2-2, the V gene TRBV2; D remains ambiguous. V lost 4 bases, J lost 7 bases, and 4 bases lay in between. The CDR3 has 11 residues. Looked up from germline, CDR1 is SNHLY and CDR2 is FYNNEI. The whole variable domain, filled in from reference TRBV2 and TRBJ2-2, reads EPEVTQTPSHQVTQMGQEVILRCVPISNHLYFYWYRQILGQKVEFLVSFYNNEISEKSEIFDDQFSVERPDGSNFTLKIRSTKLEDSAMYFCASSVNGELFFGEGSRLTVL.